The clone carrying this T cell receptor (beta chain) has a single count. Its target is not known. The V gene's germline CDR1 is SGHRS and CDR2 YFSETQ. V lost 0 bases and J 1 base, leaving 7 bases between the germline ends. The CDR3 extends over 14 amino acids. This entry comes from a study of cytomegalovirus exposure and HLA in healthy donors. Overall study results and limits: Sequencing depth across donors, presence/absence analyses assumed, was roughly uniform. Indistinguishable V segments such as TRBV6-2 and TRBV6-3 were excluded.

The primer mix had 60 Vbeta and 13 Jbeta primers. Generated by immunoSEQ multiplex PCR, the TCRdb table keeps only in-frame clones and is missing some. The sample includes about 130,000 clones, roughly 78% of them seen just once. This sequence was found in a man younger than 40 in good health and CMV-seronegative. The gene calls are TRBV5-1 and TRBJ1-1; D may be TRBD1 (5 bases). Sequenced: PBMCs. DNA of the CDR3: TGCGCCAGCAGCTTGGTGACAGCGAACACTGAAGCTTTCTTT. Protein: CASSLVTANTEAFF.